This TCR beta chain was documented in a study of T cells in localized non-small cell lung cancer. General study points: Median roughly 57 top-100 tumor clones were shared with paired adjacent lung.

In its sample, this clone was seen a few times. Its cognate antigen is unknown. Trimming shortened V by 4 bases and J by 5 bases, and 9 bases separated the two germline ends. Germline CDR1 and CDR2: MNHGY and SAAAGT. This CDR3 region has 13 residues. Clones were read by immunoSEQ multiplex PCR, and TCRdb kept only the in-frame ones, dropping some. The sample shows around 900 clones, approximately 30% of them seen only once. Sequenced here: lung tumor tissue, sampled before any cancer treatment. V usage is TRBV6-8 and J usage is TRBJ1-5; no clear D gene. The sequence derives from a woman aged 18-55 years with stage III lung adenocarcinoma. The CDR3 region is CASSLTLYQPQHF. The CDR3 nucleotides are TGTGCCAGCAGTTTGACCCTATATCAGCCCCAGCATTTT.